The 15 T cell receptor beta chains in this list originate from one sample, sequenced in a study of T cells in women clearing cervical HPV infection. This table comes from immunoSEQ multiplex PCR, and its TCRdb copy is limited to in-frame clones, with some not included. This sample carries about 45,000 clones, with roughly 1.2% going to the ten biggest clones. The sequenced sample consisted of blood buffy coat. All receptors come from a woman aged 18 to 75 with a cervical HPV16 infection that either progressed to CIN3+ or cleared (not recorded which).

Regarding this clone: An end of the junction does not agree with germline; a read error may underlie this. Sequencing ends 3 residues short of the CDR3 end; the germline J gene provides the rest. The chain links TRBV6-1 to TRBJ1-2; the D gene is possibly TRBD1 (5 bases). Germline V CDR1 and CDR2: MNHNS, SASEGT. This CDR3 has 14 residues. The CDR3 reads CASSEGRGGYVYTF. Partial CDR3 DNA: TGTGCCAGCAGTGAAGGGAGGGGAGGCTATGTC.

About this clone itself: The read falls 3 residues short of the CDR3 end, and the missing part is taken from the germline J gene. This chain uses TRBV7-2 with TRBJ1-2; D call uncertain. The CDR3 length is 13 residues. The germline gives CDR1 SGHTA, CDR2 FQGNSA. The CDR3 region is CASSSPPAPGYTF. The part of the CDR3 DNA that was read is TGTGCCAGCAGCTCACCGCCAGCGCCCGGC.

As concerns this clone: The read is 3 residues too short to cover the CDR3 end, so that end is filled in from the germline J gene. The chain uses TRBV7-6 and TRBJ1-5; TRBD1 matches 8 bases. The CDR3 consists of 17 residues. Germline-derived CDR1 and CDR2 are SGHVS and FNYEAQ. Trimming removed 5 bases from V and 0 bases from J; junction bases left unmatched: 9. The CDR3 loop reads CASSPSVGQGSNQPQHF. CDR3 DNA (partial): TGTGCCAGCAGCCCCTCCGTCGGACAGGGTAGCAATCAGCCC.

Note on this clone: The CDR3 end lies 3 residues beyond the end of the read and is filled in from the germline J gene. The chain has TRBV7-3 and TRBJ1-1; TRBD1 matches at 7 bases. CDR1 SGHTA and CDR2 FQGTGA come from the germline V gene. This CDR3 is 14 amino acids long. Trimming cost V 5 bases and J 4 bases; bases outside gene matches: 7. The covered CDR3 bases are TGTGCCAGCAGCGCCTCGACAGGGACCACTGAA. It specifies CASSASTGTTE. The complete CDR3 reads CASSASTGTTEAFF.

Note on this clone: The read falls 3 residues short of the CDR3 end, and the missing part is taken from the germline J gene. This chain uses TRBV7-6 with TRBJ1-1; the D is unclear. Trimming took 5 bases from V and 3 from J, leaving 10 bases between them. Germline values: CDR1 SGHVS, CDR2 FNYEAQ. The CDR3 consists of 13 residues. The sequenced CDR3 bases are TGTGCCAGCAGCGTTCGGAGGGACACTGAA. Translating gives CASSVRRDTE. The CDR3 in its entirety is CASSVRRDTEAFF.

As concerns this clone: Coverage ceases 3 residues before the CDR3 finishes, and the germline J gene fills in the end. The rearrangement joins TRBV18 to TRBJ2-4; 8 bases fit TRBD1. Germline CDR1 reads KGHSH; CDR2 reads LQKENI. This CDR3 has 14 residues. CDR3: CASSPDRVRHGQYF. The part of the CDR3 DNA that was read is TGTGCCAGCTCACCGGACAGGGTACGGCATGGT.

About this clone itself: With the read ending 3 residues before the CDR3 end, the germline J gene is used to fill in that end. The chain combines TRBV10-3 with TRBJ2-5; D may be TRBD1 (6 bases). The germline CDR1 and CDR2 sequences are ENHRY and SYGVKD. The CDR3 runs to 13 residues. Trimming shortened V by 6 bases and J by 2 bases, and 10 bases separated the two germline ends. CDR3: CAIRGASQETQYF. The sequenced part of the CDR3 DNA is TGTGCCATCAGGGGGGCGTCTCAAGAGACC.

With respect to this clone: Read sequence stops 3 residues before the CDR3 end, and the germline J gene provides the missing end. J is TRBJ2-4 and V is TRBV29-1; 8 bases match TRBD2. The CDR3 contains 15 residues. CDR1 SQVTM and CDR2 ANQGSEA come from the germline V gene. The J segment lost 4 bases and the V segment lost 4 bases, leaving 9 bases of the junction unmatched. The CDR3 loop reads CSVVSRGDEKNIQYF. Partial CDR3 DNA: TGCAGCGTTGTATCGCGGGGGGACGAAAAAAACATT.

As to this clone: The read terminates 3 residues ahead of where the CDR3 ends, so the germline J gene completes it. The chain joins TRBV12-3 or TRBV12-4 to TRBJ2-7; TRBD1 agrees at 7 bases. The CDR3 runs 13 residues. V was clipped by 3 bases and J by 5 bases; unmatched bases: 4. Incomplete CDR3 DNA: TGTGCCAGCAGTTTTGACAGGGCCCACGAG. The encoded protein is CASSFDRAHE. The CDR3 in full is CASSFDRAHEQYF.

Regarding this clone: The CDR3 is cut off 3 residues early in the read; its end comes from the germline J gene. This chain links TRBV28 with TRBJ1-6; 7 bases agree with TRBD1. Per the germline V gene, CDR1 is MDHEN and CDR2 is SYDVKM. J was trimmed by 4 bases and V by 8 bases; bases with no gene match: 5. The CDR3 is made up of 14 amino acids. The sequenced part of the CDR3 DNA is TGTGCCAGCGGGACAGTGAGATATAATTCACCC. Its protein product is CASGTVRYNSP. The CDR3 in full is CASGTVRYNSPLHF.

This clone registers medium-sized (0.01 to 0.1%) by frequency. The read stops 3 residues short of the end of the CDR3; the missing end is completed from the germline J gene. The J gene is TRBJ2-5, the V gene TRBV14; D ambiguous. Germline values: CDR1 SGHDN, CDR2 FVKESK. Trimming pared 4 bases from V and 5 bases from J, leaving 8 bases between. CDR3 length equals 12 residues. The part of the CDR3 DNA that was read is TGTGCCAGCAGCCTGGCTAGGGAGACC. As protein: CASSLARET. The full CDR3 is CASSLARETQYF.

Of note for this clone: From the germline J gene comes the end of the CDR3, since the read stops 3 residues before it. The chain uses TRBV20-1 and TRBJ1-1; TRBD1 agrees at 7 bases. The CDR3 loop spans 14 amino acids. After removal of 2 bases from V and 2 bases from J, the junction contained 5 bases not matched to a gene. Germline lookup yields CDR1 DFQATT and CDR2 SNEGSKA (reference sequence). The CDR3 loop is CSARMGQINTEAFF. The sequenced CDR3 bases are TGCAGTGCTAGAATGGGACAGATCAACACTGAA.

As regards this clone: The CDR3 end lies 3 residues beyond the end of the read and is filled in from the germline J gene. The chain uses TRBV5-6 and TRBJ2-7; the match to TRBD2 covers 11 bases. Trimming took 4 bases from V and 3 from J; bases not matched to a gene: 3. The CDR3 has 14 residues. Germline loops: CDR1 SGHDT, CDR2 YYEEEE. The sequenced CDR3 bases are TGTGCCAGCAGCCTAGCGGGGGGAAACTACGAG. This codes for CASSLAGGNYE. The whole CDR3 protein reads CASSLAGGNYEQYF.

On this clone itself: The CDR3 is cut off 3 residues early in the read; its end comes from the germline J gene. The rearrangement joins TRBV20-1 to TRBJ2-1; TRBD2 agrees at 7 bases. This CDR3 is 14 amino acids long. The ends lost 7 bases at V and 4 bases at J; junction bases unmatched: 10. Per the germline V gene, CDR1 is DFQATT and CDR2 is SNEGSKA (reference sequence). CDR3 amino acids: CSGLPGGGYNEQFF. CDR3 bases read: TGCAGTGGCCTACCGGGGGGAGGGTACAATGAG.

With respect to this clone: The read comes to an end 3 residues before the CDR3 does, leaving the germline J gene to fill in the end. This chain connects TRBV7-9 to TRBJ1-2, with D possibly matching TRBD1 (5 bases). V lost 5 bases and J lost 5, with 15 bases in between. This CDR3 is built from 14 residues. Germline V gene data show CDR1 as SEHNR and CDR2 as FQNEAQ (reference sequence). CDR3 bases read: TGTGCCAGCAGCCCTTCCGGGGGTCGGTATGGC. This codes for CASSPSGGRYG. The full CDR3 sequence reads CASSPSGGRYGYTF.